A single sample is the source of the 8 T cell receptor beta chains below, sequenced in a study of blood T cell repertoires in COVID-19. Data came from immunoSEQ multiplex PCR; TCRdb stores just in-frame clones and leaves some out. There are under 250,000 clones in the sample; roughly four fifths occur only once, and less than 3.5% lies in the top ten. Input material: peripheral blood. These receptors all come from a woman in her late teens or twenties with acute or convalescent COVID-19.

The V and J genes are TRBV28 and TRBJ2-2; 9 bases line up with TRBD1. Per germline, CDR1 MDHEN and CDR2 SYDVKM. The V gene end was trimmed by 5 bases and the J gene end by 1 base; junction bases not matched to a gene: 2. The CDR3 loop spans 15 amino acids. This CDR3 reads CASSQTGGNTGELFF. In nucleotides, the CDR3 is TGTGCCAGCAGTCAGACAGGGGGGAACACCGGGGAGCTGTTTTTT. The full variable domain, its missing parts supplied by reference TRBV28 and TRBJ2-2, is DVKVTQSSRYLVKRTGEKVFLECVQDMDHENMFWYRQDPGLGLRLIYFSYDVKMKEKGDIPEGYSVSREKKERFSLILESASTNQTSMYLCASSQTGGNTGELFFGEGSRLTVL.

The chain joins TRBV11-2 to TRBJ2-7; TRBD2 matches 9 bases. After removal of 0 bases from V and 6 bases from J, the junction contained 6 bases not matched to a gene. CDR1 is SGHAT, CDR2 FQNNGV, per germline. The CDR3 totals 15 residues. CDR3 nucleotides: TGTGCCAGCAGCTTAGATTTTGGGACTAGCTCCGAGCAGTACTTC. Its translation: CASSLDFGTSSEQYF.

V usage is TRBV28 and J usage is TRBJ1-2; 7 bases agree with TRBD1. V lost 6 bases and J lost 3; bases outside the gene matches: 7. CDR3 length equals 14 residues. Germline V gene data show CDR1 as MDHEN and CDR2 as SYDVKM. The CDR3 protein is CASRGPTGDYGYTF. The CDR3 DNA follows: TGTGCCAGCAGAGGACCTACAGGGGACTATGGCTACACCTTC.

The rearrangement links TRBV28 to TRBJ2-1, with 8 bases matching TRBD1. Germline CDR1 and CDR2: MDHEN and SYDVKM. There are 15 residues in the CDR3. V gave up 4 bases and J gave up 7 bases; unmatched junction bases: 9. Here the CDR3 DNA reads TGTGCCAGCAGTTCCCCAGGGGGCTCTGAAAATGAGCAGTTCTTC. Translation: CASSSPGGSENEQFF.

The V and J genes are TRBV10-3 and TRBJ2-1; 8 bases align to TRBD2. Trimming at V came to 6 bases and at J to 9 bases, leaving 16 bases not matched to a gene. In germline, CDR1 is ENHRY, CDR2 SYGVKD. The CDR3 spans 16 residues. The CDR3 DNA reads as TGTGCCATCAGGCGCTCAAGAGCGGGAGCTTCAGGTGAGCAGTTCTTC. Its protein is CAIRRSRAGASGEQFF.

This chain links TRBV18 with TRBJ2-2; TRBD1 matches 8 bases. The J segment lost 4 bases and the V segment lost 6 bases, leaving 7 bases of the junction unmatched. The CDR3 contains 15 residues. Looked up from germline, CDR1 is KGHSH and CDR2 is LQKENI. The CDR3 loop is CASSLQGDLTGELFF. CDR3 nucleotides: TGTGCCAGCTCGCTACAGGGGGATCTCACCGGGGAGCTGTTTTTT. The complete variable domain, with remaining parts taken from reference TRBV18 and TRBJ2-2, reads NAGVMQNPRHLVRRRGQEARLRCSPMKGHSHVYWYRQLPEEGLKFMVYLQKENIIDESGMPKERFSAEFPKEGPSILRIQQVVRGDSAAYFCASSLQGDLTGELFFGEGSRLTVL.

The rearrangement links TRBV15 to TRBJ1-1; no firm D call. V gave up 1 base and J gave up 4 bases, with 7 bases separating them. The V gene's germline CDR1 is LNHNV and CDR2 YYDKDF (reference sequence). The CDR3 covers 13 residues. In DNA form, the CDR3 reads TGTGCCACCAGCAGAGGCCCGGGCACTGAAGCTTTCTTT. As protein: CATSRGPGTEAFF.

This clone was seen a few times. J is TRBJ1-1 and V is TRBV29-1; weak D call: TRBD1 (6 bases). V lost 4 bases and J 3 bases, leaving 12 bases between the germline ends. Germline-derived CDR1 and CDR2 are SQVTM and ANQGSEA. CDR3 length: 13 amino acids. The CDR3, as DNA: TGCAGCGTTGTAAGACAGGTGGACACTGAAGCTTTCTTT. Its translation is CSVVRQVDTEAFF.